The TCR beta chain under discussion was sequenced for a study of shared clonotypes between healthy human individuals. Study results and caveats: Sequencing of the sorted subsets was shown by rarefaction to be incomplete despite large depth. Sharing across four donors was highest in naive CD4 (roughly 5%) and lowest in memory CD8 (0.4%).

Investigators spread the genomic DNA of each subset evenly over several immunoSEQ plates. Assay: immunoSEQ multiplex PCR; the TCRdb copy retains only in-frame clones and omits some. The data show roughly 2,000,000 clones, 93% seen once. Turning to this clone: No antigen is known for it.

CD45RO-negative, CCR7-positively selected cells formed the naive CD8 fraction, excluding terminally differentiated effector memory CD45RA+ cells. The receptor was isolated from a man younger than 35 in good health. Some clones in this sample may be carry-over from other donors' samples. Sequencing was performed on naive CD8+ T cells from PBMCs.

The CDR3 coding sequence is TGTGCCAGCAGCTTAGATCGGAGGTCGATGGGGGTAAGGGAGCCCCAGCATTTT. This gives the protein CASSLDRRSMGVREPQHF. The gene calls are TRBV11-3 and TRBJ1-5; maybe TRBD1 (5 bases). V was trimmed by 0 bases and J by 8 bases, leaving 23 bases between them. The germline V gene has CDR1 SGHNT and CDR2 YENEEA. CDR3 size: 18 residues.